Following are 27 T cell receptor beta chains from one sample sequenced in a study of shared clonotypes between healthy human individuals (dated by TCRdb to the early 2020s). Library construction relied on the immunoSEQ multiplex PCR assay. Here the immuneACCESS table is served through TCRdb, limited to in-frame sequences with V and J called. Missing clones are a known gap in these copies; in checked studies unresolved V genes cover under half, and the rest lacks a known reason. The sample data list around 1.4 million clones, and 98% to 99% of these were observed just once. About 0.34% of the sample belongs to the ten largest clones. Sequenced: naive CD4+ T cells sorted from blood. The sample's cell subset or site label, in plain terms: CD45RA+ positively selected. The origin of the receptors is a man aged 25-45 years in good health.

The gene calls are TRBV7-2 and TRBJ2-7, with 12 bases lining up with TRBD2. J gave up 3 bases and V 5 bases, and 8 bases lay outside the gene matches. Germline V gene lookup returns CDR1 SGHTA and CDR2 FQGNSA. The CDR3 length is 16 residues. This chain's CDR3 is CASSPLAGGPHYEQYF. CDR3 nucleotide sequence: TGTGCCAGCAGCCCCCTAGCGGGAGGGCCTCACTACGAGCAGTACTTC. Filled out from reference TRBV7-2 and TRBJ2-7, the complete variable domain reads GAGVSQSPSNKVTEKGKDVELRCDPISGHTALYWYRQSLGQGLEFLIYFQGNSAPDKSGLPSDRFSAERTGGSVSTLTIQRTQQEDSAVYLCASSPLAGGPHYEQYFGPGTRLTVT.

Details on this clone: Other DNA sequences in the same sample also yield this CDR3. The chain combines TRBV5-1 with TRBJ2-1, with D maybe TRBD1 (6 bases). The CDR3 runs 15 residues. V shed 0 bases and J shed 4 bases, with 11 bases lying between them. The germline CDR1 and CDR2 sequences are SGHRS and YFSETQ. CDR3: CASSLVGGTYNEQFF. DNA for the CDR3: TGCGCCAGCAGCTTGGTAGGGGGTACATACAATGAGCAGTTCTTC.

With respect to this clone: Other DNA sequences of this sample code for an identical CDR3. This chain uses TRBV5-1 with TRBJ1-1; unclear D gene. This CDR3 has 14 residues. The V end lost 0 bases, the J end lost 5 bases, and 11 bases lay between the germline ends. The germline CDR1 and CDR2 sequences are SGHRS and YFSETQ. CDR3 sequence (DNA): TGCGCCAGCAGCTTGGCCTGGGGTGGGACTGAAGCTTTCTTT. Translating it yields CASSLAWGGTEAFF.

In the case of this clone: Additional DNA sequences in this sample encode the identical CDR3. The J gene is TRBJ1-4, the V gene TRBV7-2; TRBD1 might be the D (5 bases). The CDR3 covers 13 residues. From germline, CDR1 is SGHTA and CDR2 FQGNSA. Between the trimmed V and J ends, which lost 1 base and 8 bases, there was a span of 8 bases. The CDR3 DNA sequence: TGTGCCAGCAGCTTAGGGGGGTACGAAAAACTGTTTTTT. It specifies CASSLGGYEKLFF. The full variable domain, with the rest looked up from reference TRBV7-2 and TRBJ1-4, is GAGVSQSPSNKVTEKGKDVELRCDPISGHTALYWYRQSLGQGLEFLIYFQGNSAPDKSGLPSDRFSAERTGGSVSTLTIQRTQQEDSAVYLCASSLGGYEKLFFGSGTQLSVL.

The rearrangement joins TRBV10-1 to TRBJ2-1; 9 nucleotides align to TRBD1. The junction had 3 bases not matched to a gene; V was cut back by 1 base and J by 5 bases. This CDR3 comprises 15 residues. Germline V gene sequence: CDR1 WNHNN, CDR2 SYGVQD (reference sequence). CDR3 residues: CASSEWGTGNNEQFF. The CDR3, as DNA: TGCGCCAGCAGTGAGTGGGGGACAGGGAACAATGAGCAGTTCTTC.

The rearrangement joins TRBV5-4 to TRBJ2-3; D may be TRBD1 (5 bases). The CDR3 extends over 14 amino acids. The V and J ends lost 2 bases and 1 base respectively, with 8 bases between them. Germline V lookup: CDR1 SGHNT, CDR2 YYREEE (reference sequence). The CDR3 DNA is TGTGCCAGCAGCTTTGAAGGGGGCACAGATACGCAGTATTTT. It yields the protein CASSFEGGTDTQYF.

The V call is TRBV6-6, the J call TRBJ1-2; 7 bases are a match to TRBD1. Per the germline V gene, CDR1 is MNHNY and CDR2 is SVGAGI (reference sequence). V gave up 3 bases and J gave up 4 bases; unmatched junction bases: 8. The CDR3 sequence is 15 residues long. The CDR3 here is CASSYYRDSTYGYTF. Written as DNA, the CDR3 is TGTGCCAGCAGTTATTATCGGGACAGTACCTATGGCTACACCTTC.

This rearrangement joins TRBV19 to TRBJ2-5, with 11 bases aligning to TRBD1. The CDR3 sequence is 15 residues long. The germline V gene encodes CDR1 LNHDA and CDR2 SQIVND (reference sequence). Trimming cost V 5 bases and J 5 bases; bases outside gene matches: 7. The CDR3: CASSGGQGAPETQYF. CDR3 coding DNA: TGTGCCAGTAGTGGAGGACAGGGGGCGCCGGAGACCCAGTACTTC.

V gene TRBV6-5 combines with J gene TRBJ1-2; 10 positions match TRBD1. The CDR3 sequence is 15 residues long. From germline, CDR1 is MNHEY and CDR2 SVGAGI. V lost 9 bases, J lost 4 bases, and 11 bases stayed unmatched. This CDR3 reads CASRPGQGVIYGYTF. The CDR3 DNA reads TGTGCCAGTCGCCCCGGACAGGGGGTGATCTATGGCTACACCTTC.

The CDR3 DNA reads as TGTGCCAGCAGCTTAGGGGGGAGTAGCCCATATGGCTACACCTTC. Translated: CASSLGGSSPYGYTF. The gene calls are TRBV11-2 and TRBJ1-2; possibly TRBD1 for D (5 bases). Trimming pared 1 base from V and 5 bases from J, leaving 14 bases between. Germline values: CDR1 SGHAT, CDR2 FQNNGV. This CDR3 has 15 amino acids.

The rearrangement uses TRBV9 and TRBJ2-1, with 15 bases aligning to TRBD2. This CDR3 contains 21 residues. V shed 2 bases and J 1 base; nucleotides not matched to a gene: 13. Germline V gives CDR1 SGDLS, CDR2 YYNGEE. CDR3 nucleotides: TGTGCCAGCAGCGTCACCAACCTCGGACTAGCGGGAGGGCGTTCCTACAATGAGCAGTTCTTC. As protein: CASSVTNLGLAGGRSYNEQFF.

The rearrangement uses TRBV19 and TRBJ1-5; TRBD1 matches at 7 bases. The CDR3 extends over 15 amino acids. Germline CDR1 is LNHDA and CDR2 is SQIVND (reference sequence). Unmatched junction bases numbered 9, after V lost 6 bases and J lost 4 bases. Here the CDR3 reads CASSVDRFANQPQHF. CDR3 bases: TGTGCCAGTAGCGTGGACAGGTTCGCTAATCAGCCCCAGCATTTT.

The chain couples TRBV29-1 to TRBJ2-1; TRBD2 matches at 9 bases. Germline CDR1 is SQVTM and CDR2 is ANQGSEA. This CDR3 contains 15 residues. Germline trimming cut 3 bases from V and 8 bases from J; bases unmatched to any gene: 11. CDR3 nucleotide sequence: TGCAGCGTTGAGGTCCTAGCGGGATGGTTTGATGAGCAGTTCTTC. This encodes CSVEVLAGWFDEQFF.

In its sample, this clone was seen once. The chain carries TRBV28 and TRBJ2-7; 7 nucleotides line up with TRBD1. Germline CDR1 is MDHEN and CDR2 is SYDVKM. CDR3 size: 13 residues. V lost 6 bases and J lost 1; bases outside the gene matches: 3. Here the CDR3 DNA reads TGTGCCAGCAGGTGGGACAGTTCCTACGAGCAGTACTTC. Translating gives CASRWDSSYEQYF.

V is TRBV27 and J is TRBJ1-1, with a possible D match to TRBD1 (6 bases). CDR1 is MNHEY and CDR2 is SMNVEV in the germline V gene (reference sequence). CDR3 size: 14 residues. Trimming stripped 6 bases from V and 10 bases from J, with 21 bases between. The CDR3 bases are TGTGCCAGCAGCCCGGAGGGGCGGGGAGGGGGAGCTTTCTTT. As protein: CASSPEGRGGGAFF.

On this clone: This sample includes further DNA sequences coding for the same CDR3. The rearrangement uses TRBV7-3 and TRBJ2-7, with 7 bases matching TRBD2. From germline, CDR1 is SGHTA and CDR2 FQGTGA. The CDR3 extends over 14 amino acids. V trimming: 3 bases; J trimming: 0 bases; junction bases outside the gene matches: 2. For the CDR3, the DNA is TGTGCCAGCAGCTTGAGCGGGAACTCCTACGAGCAGTACTTC. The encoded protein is CASSLSGNSYEQYF.

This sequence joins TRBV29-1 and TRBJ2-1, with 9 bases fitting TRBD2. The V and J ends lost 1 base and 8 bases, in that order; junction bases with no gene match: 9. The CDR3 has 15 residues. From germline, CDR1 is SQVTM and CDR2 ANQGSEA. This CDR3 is CSVEVGTSWDDEQFF. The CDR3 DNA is TGCAGCGTTGAAGTTGGGACTAGCTGGGACGATGAGCAGTTCTTC.

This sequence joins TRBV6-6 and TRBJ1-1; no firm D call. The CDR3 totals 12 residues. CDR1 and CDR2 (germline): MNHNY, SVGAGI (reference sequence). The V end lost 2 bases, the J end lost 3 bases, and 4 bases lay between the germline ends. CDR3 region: CASSYGDTEAFF. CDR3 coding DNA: TGTGCCAGCAGTTACGGAGACACTGAAGCTTTCTTT.

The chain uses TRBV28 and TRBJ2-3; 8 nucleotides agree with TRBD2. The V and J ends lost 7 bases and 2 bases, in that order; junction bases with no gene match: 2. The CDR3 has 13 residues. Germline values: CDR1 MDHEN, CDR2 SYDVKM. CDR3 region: CASKLAVTDTQYF. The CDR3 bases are TGTGCCAGCAAACTAGCGGTCACAGATACGCAGTATTTT.

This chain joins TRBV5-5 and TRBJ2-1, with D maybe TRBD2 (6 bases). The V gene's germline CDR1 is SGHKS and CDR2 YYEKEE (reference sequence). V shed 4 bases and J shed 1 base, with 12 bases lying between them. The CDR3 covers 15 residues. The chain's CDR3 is CASSPQTSSYNEQFF. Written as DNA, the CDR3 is TGTGCCAGCAGCCCGCAGACTAGTTCCTACAATGAGCAGTTCTTC.

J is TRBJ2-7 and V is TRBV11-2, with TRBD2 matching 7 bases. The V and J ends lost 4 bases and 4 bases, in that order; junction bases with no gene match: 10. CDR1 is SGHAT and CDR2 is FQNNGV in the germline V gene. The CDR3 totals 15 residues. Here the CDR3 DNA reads TGTGCCAGCAGCTACGGGTTGGGGGAGGGATACGAGCAGTACTTC. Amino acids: CASSYGLGEGYEQYF. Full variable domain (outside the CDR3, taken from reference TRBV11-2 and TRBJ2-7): EAGVAQSPRYKIIEKRQSVAFWCNPISGHATLYWYQQILGQGPKLLIQFQNNGVVDDSQLPKDRFSAERLKGVDSTLKIQPAKLEDSAVYLCASSYGLGEGYEQYFGPGTRLTVT.

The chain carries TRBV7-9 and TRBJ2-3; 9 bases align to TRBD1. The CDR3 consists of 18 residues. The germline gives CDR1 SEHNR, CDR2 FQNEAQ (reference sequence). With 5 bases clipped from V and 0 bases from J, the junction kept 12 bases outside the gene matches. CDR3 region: CASSPYPGDRASTDTQYF. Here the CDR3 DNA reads TGTGCCAGCAGCCCATACCCCGGGGACAGGGCGAGCACAGATACGCAGTATTTT.

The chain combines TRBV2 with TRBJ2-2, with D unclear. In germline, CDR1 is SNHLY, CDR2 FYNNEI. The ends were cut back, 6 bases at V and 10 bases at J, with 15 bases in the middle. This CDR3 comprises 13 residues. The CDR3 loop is CASSDGPSVELFF. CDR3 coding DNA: TGTGCCAGCAGCGACGGACCCTCCGTGGAGCTGTTTTTT.

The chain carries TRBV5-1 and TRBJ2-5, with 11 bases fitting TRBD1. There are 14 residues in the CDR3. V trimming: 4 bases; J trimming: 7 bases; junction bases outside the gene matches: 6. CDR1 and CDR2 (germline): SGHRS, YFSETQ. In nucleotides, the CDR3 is TGCGCCAGCAGCGGATCCGGGACAGGGGGGACCCAGTACTTC. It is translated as CASSGSGTGGTQYF.

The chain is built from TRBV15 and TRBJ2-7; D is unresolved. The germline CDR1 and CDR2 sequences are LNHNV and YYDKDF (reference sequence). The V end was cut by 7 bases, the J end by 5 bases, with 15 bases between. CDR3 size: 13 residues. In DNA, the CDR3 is TGTGCCACCAACAAAGACGTCCAGGACGAGCAGTACTTC. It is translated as CATNKDVQDEQYF.

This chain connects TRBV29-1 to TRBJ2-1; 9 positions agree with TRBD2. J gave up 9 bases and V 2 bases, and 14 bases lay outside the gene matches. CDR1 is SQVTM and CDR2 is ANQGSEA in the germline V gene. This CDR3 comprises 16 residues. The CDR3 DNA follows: TGCAGCGTTGAAAGGCCCGGGACTAGCAGACACCCTGAGCAGTTCTTC. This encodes CSVERPGTSRHPEQFF.

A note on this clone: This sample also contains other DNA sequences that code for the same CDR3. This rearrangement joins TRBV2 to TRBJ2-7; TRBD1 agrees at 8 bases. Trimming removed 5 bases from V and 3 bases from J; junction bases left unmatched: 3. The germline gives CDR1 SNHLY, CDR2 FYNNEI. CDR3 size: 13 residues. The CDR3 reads CASSRDRYYEQYF. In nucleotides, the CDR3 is TGTGCCAGCAGTCGGGACAGGTACTACGAGCAGTACTTC.